This T cell receptor (beta chain) was observed in a study of T cell responses to AZD1222 COVID-19 vaccine. Study outcomes and limitations: There were vaccine-associated CD4 TCRs across spike, dominant at 160-218 and 743-854. Repertoire sampling occurred only after the peak T cell response. The donor cohort was predominantly white British with a female majority, and clonal diversity may have been underestimated.

This clone has more than one count but fewer than ten. The antigen is undetermined. Method: immunoSEQ multiplex PCR; TCRdb's copy keeps in-frame clones and lacks some. The sample contains 95,000 to 100,000 clones, approximately 88% of which appear only once. Second-dose recipients at about 4 or about 12 weeks were treated as one pooled group. This sequence was found in an adult who received the AZD1222 COVID-19 vaccine. The specimen comprised peripheral blood, sampled 28 days after the second AZD1222 dose.

The CDR3 DNA reads TGTGCCAGCAGCTTAGCGACGGGTACTAGCTCCTACAATGAGCAGTTCTTC. Protein sequence: CASSLATGTSSYNEQFF. This sequence joins TRBV7-2 and TRBJ2-1; D is possibly TRBD2 (5 bases). V shed 0 bases and J shed 0 bases, with 12 bases lying between them. Looked up from germline, CDR1 is SGHTA and CDR2 is FQGNSA. This CDR3 has 17 amino acids. Supplemented by reference TRBV7-2 and TRBJ2-1, the full variable domain reads GAGVSQSPSNKVTEKGKDVELRCDPISGHTALYWYRQSLGQGLEFLIYFQGNSAPDKSGLPSDRFSAERTGGSVSTLTIQRTQQEDSAVYLCASSLATGTSSYNEQFFGPGTRLTVL.